This record covers a single T cell receptor (beta chain). Its antigen is still unknown. The sample comes from a study of response to subunit inactivated influenza vaccine. Study results and caveats: T cells newly recruited by each seasonal influenza vaccination are few, the authors suggested.

Trimming took 4 bases from V and 2 from J; bases not matched to a gene: 5. Per germline, CDR1 SGHRS and CDR2 YFSETQ. The CDR3 has 15 amino acids. TCRdb re-called the RT-PCR reads through MiXCR, storing one row per CDR3 protein. The sample lists more than 700,000 distinct CDR3 sequences, 21% occurring once. The TCR originated in a man aged 45-65 years who received an inactivated influenza vaccine. The V gene is TRBV5-1, the J gene TRBJ1-5, with 8 bases identical to TRBD1. Sequenced material: PBMCs from blood, taken 5 days after vaccination. CDR3 amino acids: CASSETGEGNQPQHF. The CDR3 DNA reads TGCGCCAGCAGCGAGACAGGGGAGGGCAATCAGCCCCAGCATTTT.